The TCR beta chain under discussion was sequenced for a study of cytomegalovirus exposure and HLA in healthy donors. Study in general: When just under 400 donors were genotyped, around 77% of them were found to fall in the Caucasian-associated ancestry cluster.

13 Jbeta primers and 60 Vbeta primers were used for the PCR. As processed by the authors: As a later analysis found, there were tens of millions of unique TCR beta chains, of which roughly 11 million were shared. This table comes from immunoSEQ multiplex PCR, and its TCRdb copy is limited to in-frame clones, with some not included. V, J and clone size were drawn from that table, and D and trimming were deduced from the DNA. The sample includes about 92,000 clones, 80% of them seen just once. The CDR3 has 14 amino acids. The J segment lost 4 bases and the V segment lost 2 bases, leaving 4 bases of the junction unmatched. Looked up from germline, CDR1 is ENHRY and CDR2 is SYGVKD.

Sequencing used PBMCs. The receptor was derived from a man in his late teens or twenties in good health and CMV-seronegative. This chain uses TRBV10-3 with TRBJ2-5; the match to TRBD2 covers 7 bases. The CDR3 here is CAISERDYTETQYF. CDR3 coding DNA: TGTGCCATCAGTGAGAGGGACTATACAGAGACCCAGTACTTC.